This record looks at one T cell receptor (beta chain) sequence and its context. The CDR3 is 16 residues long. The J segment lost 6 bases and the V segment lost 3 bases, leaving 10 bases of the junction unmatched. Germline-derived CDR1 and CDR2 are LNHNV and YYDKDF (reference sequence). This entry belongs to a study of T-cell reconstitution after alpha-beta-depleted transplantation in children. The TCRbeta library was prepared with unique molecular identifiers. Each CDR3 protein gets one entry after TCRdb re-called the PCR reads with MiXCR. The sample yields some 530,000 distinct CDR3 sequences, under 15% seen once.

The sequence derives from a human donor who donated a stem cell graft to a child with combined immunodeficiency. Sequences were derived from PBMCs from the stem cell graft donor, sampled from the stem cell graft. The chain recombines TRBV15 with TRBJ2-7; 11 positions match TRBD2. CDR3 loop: CATSSYSGRAPLEQYF. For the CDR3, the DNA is TGTGCCACCAGCAGCTATAGCGGGAGGGCACCTCTCGAGCAGTACTTC.